The rows below give T cell receptor beta chains drawn from one sample of a study of control samples from healthy donors and cancer patients. The table came from immunoSEQ multiplex PCR; TCRdb's copy has only in-frame clones and leaves some out. The table shows 110,000 to 150,000 clones, with 89% occurring only once. Sequencing was carried out using blood. These receptors came from a man aged 25 to 40 in good health. Both conserved end residues are part of each CDR3. Each record gives: J gene, V gene, clone size, D gene, CDR3 DNA, CDR3 protein. A D gene is named only where the DNA matches it firmly. Where a row states a size, it is once, few, many or the class of an expanded clone; other rows omit it.

TRBJ2-3 TRBV7-3 once . TGTGCCAGCAGCCAAGTCCGGGGAGATACGCAGTATTTT CASSQVRGDTQYF
TRBJ1-1 TRBV7-9 once . TGTGCCAGCAGCTTCGACAGAGACGTTGAAGCTTTCTTT CASSFDRDVEAFF
TRBJ2-5 TRBV7-2 . TRBD1 TGTGCCAGCAGCTTAGGCGACAGGGAACAAGAGACCCAGTACTTC CASSLGDREQETQYF
TRBJ2-5 TRBV11-1 . . TGTGCCAGCAGCTTAGTACGGGGGCAAGAGACCCAGTACTTC CASSLVRGQETQYF
TRBJ1-1 TRBV11-2 . TRBD1 TGTGCCAGCAGCACCCGACAGGGGTCAGCTTTCTTT CASSTRQGSAFF
TRBJ1-1 TRBV3-1/TRBV3-2 . . TGTGCCAGCAGCCAAGAACTGGGGACTGAAGCTTTCTTT CASSQELGTEAFF
TRBJ1-6 TRBV5-1 once . TGCGCCAGCAGCGGCACAGGGTCCCCCGGCCATAATTCACCCCTCCACTTT CASSGTGSPGHNSPLHF
TRBJ2-7 TRBV7-9 . . TGTGCCAGCAGCTTTTCCTACGAGCAGTACTTC CASSFSYEQYF
TRBJ2-7 TRBV24-1 once . TGTGCCACCAGCGATTATGGCTACGAGCAGTACTTC CATSDYGYEQYF
TRBJ2-3 TRBV9 . . TGTGCCAGCAGCCCGGGCACAGATACGCAGTATTTT CASSPGTDTQYF
TRBJ2-1 TRBV24-1 . TRBD2 TGTGCCACCAGTGATTCGGTAGCGGGAGTGCAGAACAATGAGCAGTTCTTC CATSDSVAGVQNNEQFF
TRBJ1-6 TRBV5-6 . TRBD1 TGTGCCAGCAGCTTGAACAGGGGAGTTTCACCCCTCCACTTT CASSLNRGVSPLHF
TRBJ1-2 TRBV6-5 many . TGTGCCAGCAGCCTCACCGGACCCCTTGGCTATGGCTACACCTTC CASSLTGPLGYGYTF
TRBJ2-3 TRBV2 few TRBD1 TGTGCCGGACAGGGACCCTTCACAGATACGCAGTATTTT CAGQGPFTDTQYF
TRBJ2-7 TRBV18 . . TGTGCCAGCTCACCAGGGCAGGGAGGCCCCTACGAGCAGTACTTC CASSPGQGGPYEQYF
TRBJ2-1 TRBV20-1 . . TGCAGTGCTAGTGAAAGGGGGTCCCCGGGGGGGCAGTTCTTC CSASERGSPGGQFF
TRBJ2-7 TRBV6-2/TRBV6-3 . TRBD2 TGTGCCAGCAGTTACGGGGGAGGACTAGCGCGTGAGCAGTACTTC CASSYGGGLAREQYF
TRBJ2-2 TRBV19 once . TGTGCCAGTAGTACTATAGGCGGGGAGCTGTTTTTT CASSTIGGELFF
TRBJ1-5 TRBV15 . . TGTGCCACCAGCATTGAAGGGGGGGGCAATCAGCCCCAGCATTTT CATSIEGGGNQPQHF
TRBJ1-3 TRBV7-9 . . TGTGCCAGCAGCTTACGGGAATACACCGGAAACACCATATATTTT CASSLREYTGNTIYF
TRBJ1-5 TRBV29-1 . . TGCAGCGTTTTGTTATTGAGGGACAATACCCAGCATTTT CSVLLLRDNTQHF
TRBJ2-1 TRBV5-1 once . TGCGCCAGCAGCTTATCATTACCGGGGAATGAGCAGTTCTTC CASSLSLPGNEQFF